This T cell receptor beta chain derives from a study of blood T cell repertoires in COVID-19. After removal of 2 bases from V and 6 bases from J, the junction contained 8 bases not matched to a gene. The CDR3 consists of 15 residues. Per germline, CDR1 SGHVS and CDR2 FNYEAQ. This clone was picked up one time. Repertoires were generated with immunoSEQ multiplex PCR, while TCRdb's copy carries only in-frame clones and drops some. This table holds about 170,000 clones, 88% found once. Sequencing was done on a sample of peripheral blood. This TCR was recovered from a man aged 55-75 years with acute or convalescent COVID-19. The chain employs TRBV7-6 and TRBJ1-1; 8 nucleotides align to TRBD1. The CDR3 loop is CASSLYRGTSAEAFF. As DNA, the CDR3 is TGTGCCAGCAGCTTATACAGGGGGACATCGGCTGAAGCTTTCTTT.